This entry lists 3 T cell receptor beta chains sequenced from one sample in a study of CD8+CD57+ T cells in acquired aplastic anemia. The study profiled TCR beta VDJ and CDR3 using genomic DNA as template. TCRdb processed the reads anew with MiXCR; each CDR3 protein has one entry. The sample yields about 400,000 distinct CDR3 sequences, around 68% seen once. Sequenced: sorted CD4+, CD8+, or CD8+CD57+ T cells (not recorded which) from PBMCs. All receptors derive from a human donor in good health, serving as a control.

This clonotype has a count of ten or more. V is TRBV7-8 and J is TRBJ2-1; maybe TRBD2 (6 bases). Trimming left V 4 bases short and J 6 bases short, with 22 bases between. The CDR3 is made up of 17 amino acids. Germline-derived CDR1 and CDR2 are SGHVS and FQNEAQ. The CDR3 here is CASSSLQVAVRSNEQFF. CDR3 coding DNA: TGTGCCAGCAGCTCCCTCCAAGTAGCGGTGCGGTCCAATGAGCAGTTCTTC.

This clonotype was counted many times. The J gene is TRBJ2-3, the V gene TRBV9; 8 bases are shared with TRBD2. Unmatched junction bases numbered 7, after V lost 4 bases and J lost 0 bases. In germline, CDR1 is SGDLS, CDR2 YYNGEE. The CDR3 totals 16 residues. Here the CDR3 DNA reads TGTGCCAGCAGCCACATAACTAGCGGTAGCACAGATACGCAGTATTTT. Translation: CASSHITSGSTDTQYF.

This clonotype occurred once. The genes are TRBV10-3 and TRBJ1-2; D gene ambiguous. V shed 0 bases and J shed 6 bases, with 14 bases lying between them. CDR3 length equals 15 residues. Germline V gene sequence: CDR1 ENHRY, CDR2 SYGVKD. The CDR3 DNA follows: TGTGCCATCAGTGAGTCCTTAGGGTTTGGGGATGGCTACACCTTC. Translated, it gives CAISESLGFGDGYTF.